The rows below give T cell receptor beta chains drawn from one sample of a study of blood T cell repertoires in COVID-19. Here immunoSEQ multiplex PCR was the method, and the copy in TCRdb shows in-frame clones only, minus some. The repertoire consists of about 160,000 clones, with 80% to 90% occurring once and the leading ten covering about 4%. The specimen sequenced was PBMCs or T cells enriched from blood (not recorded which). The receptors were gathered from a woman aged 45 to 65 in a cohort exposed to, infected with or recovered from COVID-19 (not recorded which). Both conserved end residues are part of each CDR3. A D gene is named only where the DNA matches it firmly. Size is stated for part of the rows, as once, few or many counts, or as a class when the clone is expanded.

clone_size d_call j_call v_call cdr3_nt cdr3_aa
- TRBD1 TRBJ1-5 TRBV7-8 TGTGCCAGCAGTCCTACAGGGGGCAATCAGCCCCAGCATTTT CASSPTGGNQPQHF
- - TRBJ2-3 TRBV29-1 TGCAGCGTTGTGGCGGATAGCACAGATACGCAGTATTTT CSVVADSTDTQYF
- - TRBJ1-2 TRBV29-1 TGCAGCGCAACGAACGACCCAACAGAATCCTATGGCTACACCTTC CSATNDPTESYGYTF
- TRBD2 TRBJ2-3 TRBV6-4 TGTGCCAGCAGTGACTCCAGCGGGGGGAGCACAGATACGCAGTATTTT CASSDSSGGSTDTQYF
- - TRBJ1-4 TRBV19 TGTGCCAGTAGTACGAGGACAGTAGAAAAACTGTTTTTT CASSTRTVEKLFF
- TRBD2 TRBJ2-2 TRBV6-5 TGTGCCAGCAGCGGGACTAGCGGGATTTCCGGGGAGCTGTTTTTT CASSGTSGISGELFF
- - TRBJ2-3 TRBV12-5 TGTGCTAGTGGTAAAGGTAGCGGAGACACAGATACGCAGTATTTT CASGKGSGDTDTQYF
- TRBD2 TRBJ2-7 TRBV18 TGTGCCAGCTCATCGTACAATAGCGGGAACGAGCAGTACTTC CASSSYNSGNEQYF
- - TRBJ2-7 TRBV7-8 TGTGCCAGCAGCTTAGCCCCCTGGCAGTCTTACGAGCAGTACTTC CASSLAPWQSYEQYF
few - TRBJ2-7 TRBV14 TGTGCCAGCAGCCAAGACCGCAGGGGCGAGCAGTACTTC CASSQDRRGEQYF
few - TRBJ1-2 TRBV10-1 TGCGCCAGCGGCAGATACAGGGAGTTAGGCTATGGCTACACCTTC CASGRYRELGYGYTF
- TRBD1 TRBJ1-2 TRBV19 TGTGCCAGTAGTCCCCCACGGGGACAGAAGAACTATGGCTACACCTTC CASSPPRGQKNYGYTF
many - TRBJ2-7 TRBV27 TGTGCCAGCAGTTCCGGGGTCTTAGAGTACTTC CASSSGVLEYF
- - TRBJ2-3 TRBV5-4 TGTGCCAGCAACTTGAGTGAGACAGGTCTGAATACGCAGTATTTT CASNLSETGLNTQYF
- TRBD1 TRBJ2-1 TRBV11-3 TGTGCCAGCAGCTTAGGGACAGGGACTGCTGAGCAGTTCTTC CASSLGTGTAEQFF
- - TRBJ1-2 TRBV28 TGTGCCAGCAGTTTAGTAGAATATGGCTACACCTTC CASSLVEYGYTF
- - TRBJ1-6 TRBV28 TGTGCCAGCAGCCGAAACATTAATTCACCCCTCCACTTT CASSRNINSPLHF
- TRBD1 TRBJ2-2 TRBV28 TGTGCCAGCAGTTTAGGGGGGGGACAGGGGTACACCGGGGAGCTGTTTTTT CASSLGGGQGYTGELFF
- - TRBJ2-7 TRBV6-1 TGTGCCAGCAGTGACAGGGGTTACGAGCAGTACTTC CASSDRGYEQYF
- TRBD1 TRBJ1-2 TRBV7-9 TGTGCCAGCAGCTTAGTCAGACAGGGGGGTAACTATGGCTACACCTTC CASSLVRQGGNYGYTF
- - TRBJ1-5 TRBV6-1 TGTGCCAGCAGTGAAGGGCGGGGGCGCGGGAACAATCAGCCCCAGCATTTT CASSEGRGRGNNQPQHF
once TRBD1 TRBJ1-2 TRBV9 TGTGCCAGCAGCCCAAGGACAGGAGGGGCCTTTACCGGCTACACCTTC CASSPRTGGAFTGYTF
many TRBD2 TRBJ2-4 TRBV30 TGTGCCTGGAGTTACCCTGGGGGACTAGCGGGGAACATTCAGTACTTC CAWSYPGGLAGNIQYF
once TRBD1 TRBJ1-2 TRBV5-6 TGTGCCAGCAGCTACACAGGGGTTATCTATGGCTACACCTTC CASSYTGVIYGYTF
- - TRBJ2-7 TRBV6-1 TGTGCCAGCAGTGACCGAGCGAAAAGCTCCTACGAGCAGTACTTC CASSDRAKSSYEQYF
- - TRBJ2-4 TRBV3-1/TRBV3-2 TGTGCCAGCAGCCAAGGAGCAATTGGCGGAGGGCCCGGAAACATTCAGTACTTC CASSQGAIGGGPGNIQYF
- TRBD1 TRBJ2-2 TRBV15 TGTGCCACCAGCGGCCGTGGTAGGGGGCTAAACACCGGGGAGCTGTTTTTT CATSGRGRGLNTGELFF
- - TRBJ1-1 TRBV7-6 TGTGCCAGCAGCTTAATGGCCCTGGGGACAAATTCCCAAGGGACTGAAGCTTTCTTT CASSLMALGTNSQGTEAFF
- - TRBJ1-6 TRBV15 TGTGCCACCAGCAGAGACGGTGCCGATTCACCCCTCCACTTT CATSRDGADSPLHF
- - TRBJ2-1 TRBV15 TGTGCCACCAGCAGCGGGAGTGGGAATGAGCAGTTCTTC CATSSGSGNEQFF
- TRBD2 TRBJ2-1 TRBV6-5 TGTGCCAGCAGTTTCGGACGAGCGGGGGGCGCAAATGAGCAGTTCTTC CASSFGRAGGANEQFF
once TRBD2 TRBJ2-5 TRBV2 TGTGCCAGCAGGACGACTAGCGGGAGGGAGGTAGAGACCCAGTACTTC CASRTTSGREVETQYF
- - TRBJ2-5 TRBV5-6 TGTGCCAGCAGCTTGGCGGGGGGCGCGAAGACCCAGTACTTC CASSLAGGAKTQYF
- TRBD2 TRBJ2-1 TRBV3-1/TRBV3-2 TGTGCCAGCAGCCAACCGGGGGGTAGCGCTGAGCAGTTCTTC CASSQPGGSAEQFF
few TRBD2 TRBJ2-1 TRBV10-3 TGTGCCATCAGTGTGGTGCGGGAGGACGAGCAGTTCTTC CAISVVREDEQFF
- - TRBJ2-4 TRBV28 TGTGCCAGCAGTCCCCTCGGAGTAGGAACCAAAAACATTCAGTACTTC CASSPLGVGTKNIQYF
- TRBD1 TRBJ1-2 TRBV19 TGTGCCAGTAGTATGACAGGGGGCATCAACTATGGCTACACCTTC CASSMTGGINYGYTF
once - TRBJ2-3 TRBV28 TGTGCCAGCAGCTCCCTTTCGGCGGGGACGCAGTATTTT CASSSLSAGTQYF
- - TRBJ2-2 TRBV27 TGTGCCAGCAGTCCTCTACCTAAAGCGAACACCGGGGAGCTGTTTTTT CASSPLPKANTGELFF
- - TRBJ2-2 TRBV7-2 TGTGCCAGCAGCTTACTCGCGGGCCCCTTGAACACCGGGGAGCTGTTTTTT CASSLLAGPLNTGELFF
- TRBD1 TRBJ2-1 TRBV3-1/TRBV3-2 TGTGCCAGCAGCCAAAGGTCCGGACAGGGGGCGCCCGGCGGGGAGCAGTTCTTC CASSQRSGQGAPGGEQFF
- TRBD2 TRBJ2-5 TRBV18 TGTGCCAGCTCACCACAAAGTCGGGCCCAGCGGGGGGGCCAAGAGACCCAGTACTTC CASSPQSRAQRGGQETQYF